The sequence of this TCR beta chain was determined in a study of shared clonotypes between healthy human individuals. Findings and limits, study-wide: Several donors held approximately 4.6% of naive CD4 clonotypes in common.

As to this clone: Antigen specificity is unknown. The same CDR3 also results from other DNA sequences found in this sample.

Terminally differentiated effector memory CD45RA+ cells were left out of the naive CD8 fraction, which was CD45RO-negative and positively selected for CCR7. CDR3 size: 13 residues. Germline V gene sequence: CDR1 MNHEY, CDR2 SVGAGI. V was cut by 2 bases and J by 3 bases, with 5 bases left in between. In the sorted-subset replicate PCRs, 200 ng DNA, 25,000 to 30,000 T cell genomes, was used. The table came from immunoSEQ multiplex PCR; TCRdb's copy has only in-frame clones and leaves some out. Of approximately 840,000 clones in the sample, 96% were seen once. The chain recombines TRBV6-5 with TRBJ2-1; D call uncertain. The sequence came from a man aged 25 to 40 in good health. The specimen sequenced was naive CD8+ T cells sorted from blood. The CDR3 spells CASSYGGYNEQFF. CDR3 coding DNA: TGTGCCAGCAGTTACGGCGGCTACAATGAGCAGTTCTTC.